Listed below are T cell receptor beta chains from one sample, sequenced in a study of lymphopenia after photon versus proton radiotherapy. TCRdb's copy holds only in-frame clones and misses some; the assay was immunoSEQ multiplex PCR. The sample comprises roughly 58,000 clones, about nine tenths of which are singletons, and about 13% rests with the top ten. The specimen was peripheral blood, collected from a patient treated with proton-based radiotherapy. The source of these receptors is a man of 80 years or more with esophageal cancer. The CDR3 runs from the conserved cysteine through the conserved F or W. D genes are given only for firm matches. The size entry is marked missing in some rows and otherwise reads once, few, many or a size class.

d_call j_call v_call clone_size cdr3_aa cdr3_nt
. TRBJ1-5 TRBV2 . CASGRGLQPQHF TGTGCCAGCGGACGGGGGCTTCAGCCCCAGCATTTT
TRBD1 TRBJ1-2 TRBV30 . CAWRATGVVYGYTF TGTGCCTGGAGGGCAACAGGGGTGGTCTATGGCTACACCTTC
TRBD1 TRBJ1-1 TRBV7-9 . CASSLRGPGAFF TGTGCCAGCAGCTTAAGGGGGCCGGGGGCTTTCTTT
TRBD1 TRBJ1-6 TRBV30 . CAWSGDTGGYNSPLHF TGTGCCTGGAGTGGGGACACAGGGGGGTATAATTCACCCCTCCACTTT
TRBD2 TRBJ2-3 TRBV7-2 . CASSLGLADFLSTDTQYF TGTGCCAGCAGCTTGGGACTAGCGGATTTTCTGTCCACAGATACGCAGTATTTT
. TRBJ2-3 TRBV19 . CATSFVGTDTQYF TGTGCCACCAGTTTTGTGGGAACAGATACGCAGTATTTT
. TRBJ1-1 TRBV6-1 . CASSEGGNTEAFF TGTGCCAGCAGTGAAGGAGGGAACACTGAAGCTTTCTTT
TRBD1 TRBJ2-2 TRBV7-7 . CASSPNQGATGELFF TGTGCTAGCAGCCCAAATCAGGGGGCCACCGGGGAGCTGTTTTTT
. TRBJ2-5 TRBV6-6 . CASSPGGVETQYF TGTGCCAGCAGTCCCGGAGGGGTCGAGACCCAGTACTTC
TRBD2 TRBJ2-7 TRBV19 . CASKGREGYEQYF TGTGCCAGTAAAGGCAGGGAGGGCTACGAGCAGTACTTC
TRBD1 TRBJ2-7 TRBV7-9 . CASSPGQGLSYEQYF TGTGCCAGCAGCCCAGGACAGGGCCTGAGCTACGAGCAGTACTTC
TRBD1 TRBJ1-2 TRBV5-1 . CASSPRGQDYGYTF TGCGCCAGCAGCCCGCGGGGACAGGACTATGGCTACACCTTC
TRBD1 TRBJ1-5 TRBV7-2 . CASSWGGQGEQPQHF TGTGCCAGCAGCTGGGGAGGACAGGGGGAACAGCCCCAGCATTTT
. TRBJ1-4 TRBV4-2 . CASSQGAATNEKLFF TGTGCCAGCAGCCAAGGTGCTGCAACTAATGAAAAACTGTTTTTT
. TRBJ2-2 TRBV7-9 . CASRSGLSGELFF TGTGCCAGCAGGTCAGGGTTGTCCGGGGAGCTGTTTTTT
. TRBJ2-1 TRBV11-2 . CASSLGRSYNEQFF TGTGCCAGCAGCTTAGGGAGATCCTACAATGAGCAGTTCTTC
. TRBJ1-4 TRBV5-6 once CASSLDGARKLFF TGTGCCAGCAGCTTGGACGGGGCCCGAAAACTGTTTTTT
TRBD1 TRBJ2-2 TRBV5-5 . CASSRQGSTNTGELFF TGTGCCAGCAGCCGACAGGGGTCCACGAACACCGGGGAGCTGTTTTTT
TRBD2 TRBJ2-7 TRBV9 . CASSPRSGSSYEQYF TGTGCCAGCAGCCCCCGTAGCGGGAGCTCCTACGAGCAGTACTTC
. TRBJ2-1 TRBV4-1 . CASSHGALSSYNEQFF TGCGCCAGCAGCCACGGTGCCTTGAGCTCCTACAATGAGCAGTTCTTC